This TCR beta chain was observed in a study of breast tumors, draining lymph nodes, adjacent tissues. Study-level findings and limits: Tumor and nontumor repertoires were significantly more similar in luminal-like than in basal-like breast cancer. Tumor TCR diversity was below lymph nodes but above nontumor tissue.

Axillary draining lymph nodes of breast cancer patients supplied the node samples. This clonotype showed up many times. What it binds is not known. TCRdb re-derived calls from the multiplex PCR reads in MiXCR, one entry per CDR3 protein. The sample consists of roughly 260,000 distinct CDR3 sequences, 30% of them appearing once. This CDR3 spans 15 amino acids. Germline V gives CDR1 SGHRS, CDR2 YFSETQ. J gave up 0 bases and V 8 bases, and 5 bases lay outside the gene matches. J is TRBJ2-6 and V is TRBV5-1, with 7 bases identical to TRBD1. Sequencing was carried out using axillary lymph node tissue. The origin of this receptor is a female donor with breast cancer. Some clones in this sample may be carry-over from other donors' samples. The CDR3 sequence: CASVPGGSGANVLTF. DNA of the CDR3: TGCGCCAGTGTTCCAGGGGGCTCTGGGGCCAACGTCCTGACTTTC.